The next 3 T cell receptor beta chains were all read from a single sample in a study of response to subunit inactivated influenza vaccine. MiXCR, applied by TCRdb to the RT-PCR reads, yields one record per CDR3 protein. The repertoire consists of fewer than 700,000 distinct CDR3 sequences, with 10% to 15% occurring once and the leading ten covering less than 15%. Sequencing was performed on PBMCs from blood, taken roughly 6 weeks after vaccination. The receptors derive from a man in his forties or fifties who received an inactivated influenza vaccine.

This clonotype has a handful of counts. The chain employs TRBV12-3 or TRBV12-4 and TRBJ2-2; TRBD2 agrees at 10 bases. V lost 6 bases to trimming and J lost 3 bases; unmatched junction nucleotides: 7. The CDR3 has 16 residues. CDR3 in DNA: TGTGCCAGCAGATCGCTAGCGGGAGAGGACACCGGGGAGCTGTTTTTT. It codes for CASRSLAGEDTGELFF.

This clonotype came up many times. This chain uses TRBV10-3 with TRBJ2-2; the match to TRBD2 covers 9 bases. The CDR3 has 16 residues. Looked up from germline, CDR1 is ENHRY and CDR2 is SYGVKD. With 5 bases clipped from V and 1 base from J, the junction kept 5 bases outside the gene matches. The CDR3 DNA follows: TGTGCCATCAGTAATTCGACTAGCGGGAACACCGGGGAGCTGTTTTTT. Protein product: CAISNSTSGNTGELFF.

This clonotype was seen more than once but under ten times. V and J are TRBV5-6 and TRBJ2-7; no firm D call. With 6 bases removed from V and 2 bases from J, the gap between germline ends came to 9 bases. CDR1 is SGHDT and CDR2 is YYEEEE in the germline V gene. The CDR3 contains 12 residues. CDR3 nucleotide sequence: TGTGCCAGCAACCTGATGGCCTACGAGCAGTACTTC. Its translation is CASNLMAYEQYF.